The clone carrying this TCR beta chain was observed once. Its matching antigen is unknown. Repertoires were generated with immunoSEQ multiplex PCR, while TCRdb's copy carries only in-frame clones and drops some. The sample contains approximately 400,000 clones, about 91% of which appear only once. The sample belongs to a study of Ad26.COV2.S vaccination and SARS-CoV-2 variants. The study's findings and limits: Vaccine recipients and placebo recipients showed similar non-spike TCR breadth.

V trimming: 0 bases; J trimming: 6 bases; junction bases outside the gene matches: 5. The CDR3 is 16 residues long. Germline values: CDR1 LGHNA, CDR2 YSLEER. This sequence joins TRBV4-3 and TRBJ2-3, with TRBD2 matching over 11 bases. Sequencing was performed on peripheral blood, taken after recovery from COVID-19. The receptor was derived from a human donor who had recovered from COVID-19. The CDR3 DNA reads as TGCGCCAGCAGCCAAGATTGGGCTAGCGGGGGGGATACGCAGTATTTT. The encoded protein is CASSQDWASGGDTQYF.